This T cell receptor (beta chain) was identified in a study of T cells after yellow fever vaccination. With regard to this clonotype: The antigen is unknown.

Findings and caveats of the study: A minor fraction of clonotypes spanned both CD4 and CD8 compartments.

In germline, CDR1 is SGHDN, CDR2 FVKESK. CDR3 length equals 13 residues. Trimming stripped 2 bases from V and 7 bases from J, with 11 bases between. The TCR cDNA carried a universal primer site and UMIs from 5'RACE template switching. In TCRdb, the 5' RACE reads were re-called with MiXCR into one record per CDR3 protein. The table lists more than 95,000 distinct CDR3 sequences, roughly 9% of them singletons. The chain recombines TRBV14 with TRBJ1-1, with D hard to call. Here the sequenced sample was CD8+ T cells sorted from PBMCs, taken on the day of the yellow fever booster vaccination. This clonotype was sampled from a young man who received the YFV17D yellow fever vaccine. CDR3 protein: CASSQLSRFEAFF. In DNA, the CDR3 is TGTGCCAGCAGCCAACTATCCCGGTTTGAAGCTTTCTTT.